A single T cell receptor (beta chain) is shown here with its context. The antigen is unknown. The assay was immunoSEQ multiplex PCR, and TCRdb's table has in-frame clones only and misses some. The sample gives roughly 2,000,000 clones, about 95% of which show up once; around 1.2% is in the top ten. The source of the sample is a study of shared clonotypes between healthy human individuals. General study findings and limits: Across subsets, estimated richness was generally greater for naive than for memory populations.

Terminally differentiated effector memory CD45RA+ cells were left out of the naive CD8 fraction, which was CD45RO-negative and positively selected for CCR7. The CDR3 spans 17 residues. Trimming at V came to 5 bases and at J to 0 bases, leaving 13 bases not matched to a gene. The germline gives CDR1 MDHEN, CDR2 SYDVKM. Material: naive CD8+ T cells sorted from blood. The chain employs TRBV28 and TRBJ2-7; 7 bases are shared with TRBD2. This sequence originates from a man in his late teens or twenties in good health. Here the CDR3 reads CASSPRNRAGSSYEQYF. Here the CDR3 DNA reads TGTGCCAGCAGTCCCCGTAATCGAGCGGGGAGCTCCTACGAGCAGTACTTC.